This T cell receptor beta chain was found in a study of graft-versus-host responses after intestinal transplantation. Study information: As for transplant type, recipients had multivisceral, liver-intestinal, or isolated intestinal grafts.

The germline gives CDR1 SGHVS, CDR2 FQNEAQ. The CDR3 sequence is 18 residues long. Trimming stripped 0 bases from V and 5 bases from J, with 23 bases between. The method was immunoSEQ multiplex PCR; TCRdb's version includes in-frame clones alone and lacks a portion of them. The repertoire holds 45,000 to 65,000 clones, with 94% as singletons. Study results and caveats: Peak circulating GvH clone levels were associated with early post-transplant HvG declines. Within the allografts of patients who had graft-donor T cell macrochimerism, graft-versus-host to host-versus-graft clonal ratios were high. There were GvH clones found in recipient marrow, and some of them appeared first in ileum or blood.

Turning to this clone: Its antigen is currently unknown.

The chain recombines TRBV7-8 with TRBJ2-7, with D tentatively TRBD2 (5 bases). The sequences come from unstimulated CD4+ T cells sorted from spleen or lymph node cells, collected before transplant. The receptor was isolated from a human donor who was the organ donor for an intestinal transplant. The CDR3 nucleotides read TGTGCCAGCAGCTTAGCCATAACCAGAGGGTTTGGGTTGAACGAGCAGTACTTC. Residues: CASSLAITRGFGLNEQYF.